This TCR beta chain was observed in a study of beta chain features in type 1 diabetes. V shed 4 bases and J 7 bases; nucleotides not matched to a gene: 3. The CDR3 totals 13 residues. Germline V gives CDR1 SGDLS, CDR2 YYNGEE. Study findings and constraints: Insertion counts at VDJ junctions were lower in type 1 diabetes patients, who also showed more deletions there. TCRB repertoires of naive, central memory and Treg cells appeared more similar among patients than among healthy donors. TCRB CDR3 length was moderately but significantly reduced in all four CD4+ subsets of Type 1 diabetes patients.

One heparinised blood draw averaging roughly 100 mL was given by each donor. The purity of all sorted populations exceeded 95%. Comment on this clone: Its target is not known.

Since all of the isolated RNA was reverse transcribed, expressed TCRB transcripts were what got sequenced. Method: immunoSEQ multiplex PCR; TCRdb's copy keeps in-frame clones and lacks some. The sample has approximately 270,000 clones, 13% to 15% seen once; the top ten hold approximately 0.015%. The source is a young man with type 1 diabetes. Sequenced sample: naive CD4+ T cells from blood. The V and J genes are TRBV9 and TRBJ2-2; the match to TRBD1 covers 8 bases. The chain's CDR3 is CASSPDRGGELFF. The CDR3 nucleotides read TGTGCCAGCAGCCCCGACAGGGGCGGGGAGCTGTTTTTT.